This entry lists 9 T cell receptor beta chains sequenced from one sample in a study of PD-1 blockade in classical Hodgkin lymphoma. Each and every patient relapsed after autologous stem cell transplantation, and patients got differing brentuximab vedotin exposure. Using immunoSEQ multiplex PCR, the repertoire was profiled, and TCRdb retains in-frame clones only, with some absent. The sample gives 46,000 or so clones, 88% of which show up once; just over 9% is in the top ten. The material was peripheral blood mononuclear cells (PBMCs), obtained at baseline. These receptors all come from a human donor with classical Hodgkin lymphoma.

J is TRBJ1-2 and V is TRBV27; no definite D call. CDR3 length: 14 residues. Germline V CDR1 and CDR2: MNHEY, SMNVEV (reference sequence). Trimming removed 6 bases at V and 4 bases at J, with 15 bases between. The CDR3 DNA is TGTGCCAGCAGACCCCGAACAGACGGCTATGGCTACACCTTC. Amino acid sequence: CASRPRTDGYGYTF.

This clone showed up just a few times. The CDR3, as DNA: TGCAGCGTCGCCGGGGCAGGGATTACCGGGGAGCTGTTTTTT. Amino acid sequence: CSVAGAGITGELFF. The chain recombines TRBV29-1 with TRBJ2-2, with D perhaps being TRBD1 or TRBD2 (5 bases each). The CDR3 runs 14 residues. Germline values: CDR1 SQVTM, CDR2 ANQGSEA. V gave up 6 bases and J gave up 5 bases, with 16 bases separating them.

The sample holds one count of this clone. The chain carries TRBV7-2 and TRBJ2-1; D is unclear. This CDR3 contains 17 residues. V was shortened by 5 bases and J by 3 bases, with 20 bases between the two germline ends. Germline CDR1 and CDR2: SGHTA and FQGNSA. The CDR3 loop reads CASSPKVADPFYNEQFF. The CDR3 DNA reads TGTGCCAGCAGCCCAAAGGTAGCAGACCCGTTCTACAATGAGCAGTTCTTC.

V usage is TRBV27 and J usage is TRBJ1-2; a possible D gene is TRBD1 (6 bases). The CDR3 totals 15 residues. Per the germline V gene, CDR1 is MNHEY and CDR2 is SMNVEV (reference sequence). Trimming removed 7 bases from V and 0 bases from J, with 15 bases in between. CDR3 sequence: CASKGSGVSNYGYTF. DNA for the CDR3: TGTGCCAGCAAGGGGTCAGGGGTATCTAACTATGGCTACACCTTC.

The chain uses TRBV13 and TRBJ2-7; possibly TRBD1 or TRBD2 for D (5 bases each). CDR3 length: 14 residues. Germline V gives CDR1 PRHDT, CDR2 FYEKMQ (reference sequence). The V end was cut by 5 bases, the J end by 5 bases, with 16 bases between. The CDR3, as DNA: TGTGCCAGCAGCACCGGGGCCAGGAACCACGAGCAGTACTTC. Protein: CASSTGARNHEQYF.

The genes are TRBV6-1 and TRBJ1-2; possible D gene TRBD1, 5 bases. The CDR3 sequence is 12 residues long. The V end lost 2 bases, the J end lost 8 bases, and 9 bases lay between the germline ends. Germline V gene data show CDR1 as MNHNS and CDR2 as SASEGT. The CDR3 spells CASSEQGEGYTF. The DNA for the CDR3 is TGTGCCAGCAGTGAACAGGGTGAGGGCTACACCTTC.

The CDR3 nucleotides read TGTGCCAGCAGCTTAGCAGGGGCCTACGCTAGTGGGGCCAACGTCCTGACTTTC. It is translated as CASSLAGAYASGANVLTF. The chain couples TRBV11-1 to TRBJ2-6, with a possible D match to TRBD1 (5 bases). CDR1 and CDR2 (germline): SGHAT, FQDESV (reference sequence). Trimming took off 0 bases at V and 3 bases at J, with 15 bases between the two ends. This CDR3 contains 18 residues.

In DNA, the CDR3 is TGTGCCAGCAGCTTAGCGGACGGCTGGAATGAAAAACTGTTTTTT. Translating it yields CASSLADGWNEKLFF. V usage is TRBV7-9 and J usage is TRBJ1-4; D call uncertain. CDR3 size: 15 residues. V was pared by 0 bases and J by 5 bases, with 10 bases between. CDR1 is SEHNR, CDR2 FQNEAQ, per germline (reference sequence). Variable domain in full (rest from reference TRBV7-9 and TRBJ1-4): DTGVSQNPRHKITKRGQNVTFRCDPISEHNRLYWYRQTLGQGPEFLTYFQNEAQLEKSRLLSDRFSAERPKGSFSTLEIQRTEQGDSAMYLCASSLADGWNEKLFFGSGTQLSVL.

The gene calls are TRBV27 and TRBJ1-4; D may be TRBD1 (6 bases). V lost 6 bases, J lost 2 bases, and 13 bases lay in between. The germline gives CDR1 MNHEY, CDR2 SMNVEV (reference sequence). This CDR3 has 15 residues. CDR3: CASSTEDSTNEKLFF. The CDR3 DNA reads TGTGCCAGCAGCACCGAGGACAGCACTAATGAAAAACTGTTTTTT.